The rows below give T cell receptor beta chains drawn from one sample of a study of blood T cell repertoires in COVID-19. The method was immunoSEQ multiplex PCR; TCRdb's version includes in-frame clones alone and lacks a portion of them. Among under 200,000 clones listed, around 85% were seen once. What was sequenced was peripheral blood. These receptors all stem from a man aged 55 to 70 with acute or convalescent COVID-19. Each CDR3 is given with its conserved first and last residue. Each record gives: V gene, clone size, D gene, J gene, CDR3 DNA, CDR3 protein. A D gene is named only where the DNA matches it firmly. The size field is filled for only some rows; it gives once, few, many or a size class.

TRBV10-3,-,TRBD1,TRBJ1-1,TGTGCCATCAGTGGCGCCGGGACAGCGAACACTGAAGCTTTCTTT,CAISGAGTANTEAFF
TRBV19,few,-,TRBJ1-1,TGTGCCAGTACCGCTTCGGGGGGTAAGAACACTGAAGCTTTCTTT,CASTASGGKNTEAFF
TRBV18,-,-,TRBJ2-3,TGTGCCAGCTCACCTTCGGGCGGACATCCAGATACGCAGTATTTT,CASSPSGGHPDTQYF
TRBV6-5,once,-,TRBJ1-6,TGTGCCAGCAGCCCCCCGGGGTATAATTCACCCCTCCACTTT,CASSPPGYNSPLHF
TRBV9,-,TRBD1,TRBJ1-1,TGTGCCAGCAGCTCCCGGGACAGGGGCGATACTGAAGCTTTCTTT,CASSSRDRGDTEAFF
TRBV27,-,TRBD1,TRBJ1-2,TGTGCCAGCAGTCGACAGGGGTCTAACTATGGCTACACCTTC,CASSRQGSNYGYTF
TRBV24-1,once,TRBD1,TRBJ1-4,TGTGCCACCAGTGATGAACAGGGGGCGGATGAGGAAAAACTGTTTTTT,CATSDEQGADEEKLFF
TRBV6-5,-,TRBD1,TRBJ2-1,TGTGCCAGCAGACGACGACAGGGAAAAGGGCGTGAGCAGTTCTTC,CASRRRQGKGREQFF
TRBV2,-,TRBD1,TRBJ1-4,TGTGCCAGCAGGACAGGGCCAACTAATGAAAAACTGTTTTTT,CASRTGPTNEKLFF
TRBV11-3,-,TRBD2,TRBJ2-2,TGTGCCAGCAGCCCTGGGCTAGCGGAGAACACCGGGGAGCTGTTTTTT,CASSPGLAENTGELFF
TRBV19,-,-,TRBJ2-7,TGTGCCAGTAGTATAAGGGGAAGCTCCTACGAGCAGTACTTC,CASSIRGSSYEQYF
TRBV5-1,-,TRBD2,TRBJ2-3,TGCGCCAGCAGCTTCTATACGGGAGGGAGTGAGACAGATACGCAGTATTTT,CASSFYTGGSETDTQYF
TRBV20-1,-,TRBD2,TRBJ2-5,TGCAGTGCTAGTGCAAGCGGGATTGAAGGGACCCAGTACTTC,CSASASGIEGTQYF
TRBV4-1,-,TRBD1,TRBJ1-3,TGCGCCAGCAGCCAGGATCGGGCAGGGGGCCTTCAACTATATTTT,CASSQDRAGGLQLYF
TRBV6-2/TRBV6-3,-,-,TRBJ1-5,TGTGCCAGCAGTTACTCGATCGGGCCGGGGTCTTGGAGGCCCCAGCATTTT,CASSYSIGPGSWRPQHF
TRBV7-9,-,-,TRBJ1-1,TGTGCCAGCGGGAGAATGAACACTGAAGCTTTCTTT,CASGRMNTEAFF
TRBV5-4,-,-,TRBJ2-7,TGTGCCAGCAGCTCAGGACAGAACTTATACGAGCAGTACTTC,CASSSGQNLYEQYF
TRBV28,-,TRBD1,TRBJ2-6,TGTGCCAGCGAAGGACAGGGGGCGCGGGGGGCCAACGTCCTGACTTTC,CASEGQGARGANVLTF
TRBV28,-,-,TRBJ2-7,TGTGCCAGCTCTACTACGGACGAGCAGTACTTC,CASSTTDEQYF
TRBV29-1,-,TRBD1,TRBJ2-5,TGCAGCGGTACCGGGACAGGGGGCGGAGAGACCCAGTACTTC,CSGTGTGGGETQYF
TRBV5-1,-,-,TRBJ1-4,TGCGCCAGCAGCTTAAAATCCCGAGGCACTAATGAAAAACTGTTTTTT,CASSLKSRGTNEKLFF
TRBV7-7,-,TRBD1,TRBJ2-5,TGTGCTAGCAGCTCGGGACAGGGGGAGGAAGAGACCCAGTACTTC,CASSSGQGEEETQYF
TRBV19,-,-,TRBJ2-2,TGTGCCAGTAGTATGGGGGCGTCCGGCTGGACCGGGGAGCTGTTTTTT,CASSMGASGWTGELFF
TRBV7-8,-,-,TRBJ1-6,TGTGCCAGCAGCTTAGGGAGCTCCTATAATTCACCCCTCCACTTT,CASSLGSSYNSPLHF
TRBV19,-,TRBD1,TRBJ1-6,TGTGCCGCTCGGGACAGATCTAATTCACCCCTCCACTTT,CAARDRSNSPLHF
TRBV9,-,TRBD1,TRBJ2-5,TGTGCCAGCAGCTTGACAGGGGGGGAAGAGACCCAGTACTTC,CASSLTGGEETQYF
TRBV4-1,-,TRBD2,TRBJ2-2,TGCGCCAGCGGAAGCGGGGCGAACACCGGGGAGCTGTTTTTT,CASGSGANTGELFF
TRBV5-1,-,TRBD1,TRBJ1-1,TGCGCCAGCAGCCAAGAGGGACAGGGTACCACTGAAGCTTTCTTT,CASSQEGQGTTEAFF
TRBV19,-,TRBD1,TRBJ2-7,TGTGCCAGTAGTTCGACAGGGGGCTCCTACGAGCAGTACTTC,CASSSTGGSYEQYF
TRBV28,-,-,TRBJ1-6,TGTGCCATCGGGGGGTCAGCCTATAATTCACCCCTCCACTTT,CAIGGSAYNSPLHF
TRBV18,once,-,TRBJ1-3,TGTGCCAGCACCTCGACATACTCCTCTGGAAACACCATATATTTT,CASTSTYSSGNTIYF
TRBV10-1,-,-,TRBJ2-7,TGCGCCAGCAGTGAGTCCGGCAGGGTCGGGTACGAGCAGTACTTC,CASSESGRVGYEQYF
TRBV2,-,TRBD1,TRBJ1-1,TGTGCCAGCAGTCCAGGGACAGGGCCAGTGGCTTTCTTT,CASSPGTGPVAFF
TRBV10-3,-,-,TRBJ2-1,TGTGCCATCAGTGAGTCGACGGCAAGCGGAGGCCATGAGCAGTTCTTC,CAISESTASGGHEQFF
TRBV6-9,-,TRBD1,TRBJ2-2,TGTGCCAGCAGTTCCGGACAGGGGAAGCTGTTTTTT,CASSSGQGKLFF
TRBV19,-,-,TRBJ1-1,TGTGCCAGTAGTATCGAGGGCCTGAACACTGAAGCTTTCTTT,CASSIEGLNTEAFF
TRBV12-3/TRBV12-4,-,-,TRBJ2-2,TGTGCCAGCAGAAAGCGGACCGGGGAGCTGTTTTTT,CASRKRTGELFF
TRBV6-6,-,-,TRBJ2-2,TGTGCCAGCAGTTACTCCTCGGACACCGGGGAGCTGTTTTTT,CASSYSSDTGELFF
TRBV4-1,-,TRBD1,TRBJ2-7,TGCGCCAGCAGCCAGGGACAGGGGGGCTCGTACGAGCAGTACTTC,CASSQGQGGSYEQYF
TRBV20-1,-,-,TRBJ2-5,TGCAGTGCTAGCAGGGCGGAGACCCAGTACTTC,CSASRAETQYF
TRBV5-1,-,-,TRBJ1-1,TGCGCCAGCAGTTTCAACACAGCGAACACTGAAGCTTTCTTT,CASSFNTANTEAFF
TRBV5-5,-,-,TRBJ2-7,TGTGCCAGCAGCTTGGTCGGGGTCAGGCAGTACTTC,CASSLVGVRQYF